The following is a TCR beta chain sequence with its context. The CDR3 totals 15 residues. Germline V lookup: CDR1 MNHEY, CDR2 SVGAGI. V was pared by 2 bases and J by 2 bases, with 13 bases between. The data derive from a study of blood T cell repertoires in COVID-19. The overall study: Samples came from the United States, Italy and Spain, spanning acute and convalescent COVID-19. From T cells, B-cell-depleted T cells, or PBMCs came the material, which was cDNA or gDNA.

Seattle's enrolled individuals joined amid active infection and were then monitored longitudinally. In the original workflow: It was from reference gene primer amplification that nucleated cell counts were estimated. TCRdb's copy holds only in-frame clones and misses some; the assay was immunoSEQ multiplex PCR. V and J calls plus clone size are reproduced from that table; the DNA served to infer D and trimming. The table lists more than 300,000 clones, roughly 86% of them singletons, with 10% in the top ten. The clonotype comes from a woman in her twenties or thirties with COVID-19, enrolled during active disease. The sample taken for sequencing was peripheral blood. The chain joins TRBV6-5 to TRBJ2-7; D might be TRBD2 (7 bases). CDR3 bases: TGTGCCAGCAGTTACGGGAAGGGGGGGACCTACGAGCAGTACTTC. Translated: CASSYGKGGTYEQYF.